Sequencing of this T cell receptor beta chain was carried out in a study of blood T cells in healthy people across ages. Sample-barcoded 5' priming and a J-beta primer mix drove a second PCR of about 7 to 12 cycles. A template-switch adaptor that had 12 random nucleotides put a tag on each cDNA molecule. TCRdb used MiXCR to reprocess the 5' RACE reads, holding one entry per CDR3 protein. In the table there are hundreds of thousands of distinct CDR3 sequences, over 40% of which are singletons. This CDR3 is built from 14 residues. Germline lookup yields CDR1 LGHNA and CDR2 YSLEER. V shed 1 base, J shed 8 bases, and the junction held 4 bases outside the gene matches. Researchers collected about 9.7 milliliters of peripheral blood from every single donor. In regard to this clonotype: Its target is not known.

Study outcomes and limitations: Investigators treated diversity estimates from one million T cells as underestimates.

V gene TRBV4-3 combines with J gene TRBJ2-1; 8 bases match TRBD1. Sequencing was performed on blood. The sequence came from a man older than 75 in good health. The CDR3 DNA reads as TGCGCCAGCAGCCAAGGTAACAGGGGGGATGAGCAGTTCTTC. Translated: CASSQGNRGDEQFF.